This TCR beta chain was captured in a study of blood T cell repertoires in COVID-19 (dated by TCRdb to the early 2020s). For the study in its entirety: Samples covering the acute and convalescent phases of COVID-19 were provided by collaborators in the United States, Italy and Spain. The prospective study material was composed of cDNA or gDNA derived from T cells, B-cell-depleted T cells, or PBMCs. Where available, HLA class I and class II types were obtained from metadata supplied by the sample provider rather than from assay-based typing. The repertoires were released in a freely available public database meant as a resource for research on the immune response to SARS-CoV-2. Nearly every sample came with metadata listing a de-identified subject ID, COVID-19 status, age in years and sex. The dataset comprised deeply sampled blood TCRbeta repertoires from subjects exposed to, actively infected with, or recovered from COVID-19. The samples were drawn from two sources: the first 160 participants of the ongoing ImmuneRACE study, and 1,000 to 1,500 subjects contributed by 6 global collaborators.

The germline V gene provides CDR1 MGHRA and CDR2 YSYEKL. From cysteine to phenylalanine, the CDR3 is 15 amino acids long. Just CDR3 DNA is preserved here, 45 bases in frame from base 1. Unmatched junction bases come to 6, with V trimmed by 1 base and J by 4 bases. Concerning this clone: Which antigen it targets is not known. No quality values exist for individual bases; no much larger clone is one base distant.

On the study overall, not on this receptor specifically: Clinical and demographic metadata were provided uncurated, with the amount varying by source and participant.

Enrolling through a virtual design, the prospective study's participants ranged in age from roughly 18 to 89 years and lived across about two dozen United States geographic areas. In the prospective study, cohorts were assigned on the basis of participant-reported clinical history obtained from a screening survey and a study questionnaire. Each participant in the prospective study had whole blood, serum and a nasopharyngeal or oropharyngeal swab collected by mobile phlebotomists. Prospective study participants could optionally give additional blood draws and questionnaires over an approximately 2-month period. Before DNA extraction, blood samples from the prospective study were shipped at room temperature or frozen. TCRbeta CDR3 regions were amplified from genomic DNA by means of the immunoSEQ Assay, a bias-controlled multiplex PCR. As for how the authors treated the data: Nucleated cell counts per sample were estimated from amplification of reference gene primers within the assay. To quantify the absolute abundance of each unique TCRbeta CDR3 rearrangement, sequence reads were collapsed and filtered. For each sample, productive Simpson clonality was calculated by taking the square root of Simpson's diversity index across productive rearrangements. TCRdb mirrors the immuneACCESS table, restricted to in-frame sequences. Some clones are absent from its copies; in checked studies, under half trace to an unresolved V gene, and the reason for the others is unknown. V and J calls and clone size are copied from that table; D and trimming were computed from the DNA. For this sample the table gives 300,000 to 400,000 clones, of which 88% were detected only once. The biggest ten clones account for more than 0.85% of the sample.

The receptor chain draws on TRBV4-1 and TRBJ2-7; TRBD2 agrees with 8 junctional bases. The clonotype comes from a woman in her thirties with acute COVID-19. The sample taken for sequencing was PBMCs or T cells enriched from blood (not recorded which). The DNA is TGCGCCAGCAGCCAAGTATCAGGACTAGCTTACGAGCAGTACTTC. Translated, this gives CASSQVSGLAYEQYF.